This TCR beta chain was identified during a study of blood T cells in healthy people across ages. Total RNA extracted from each sample amounted to at least 6 micrograms. Combining a sample-barcoded 5' primer with a J-beta primer mix, a second PCR ran for about 6 to 12 cycles. TCRdb re-called the 5' RACE reads with MiXCR, one entry per CDR3 protein. This sample has under 800,000 distinct CDR3 sequences, with roughly 47% found just once. There are 15 residues in the CDR3. The trim removed 6 bases at V and 5 bases at J, leaving 4 bases unmatched. Germline CDR1 reads SGHTA; CDR2 reads FQGNSA. Study-wide results and caveats: Roughly linear age-related decline in beta diversity appeared, significant by age about 37.

This clonotype was counted between two and nine times. Its antigen is currently unknown. The V and J genes are TRBV7-2 and TRBJ2-1; 13 bases align to TRBD2. This TCR was sampled from a woman in her sixties in good health. The source material was blood. CDR3 coding DNA: TGTGCCAGCAGGGAGGGACTAGCGGGGAACAATGAGCAGTTCTTC. Translated: CASREGLAGNNEQFF.